This paragraph covers one TCR beta chain sequence. V was clipped by 1 base and J by 0 bases, with 10 bases between them. Germline-derived CDR1 and CDR2 are SGHDT and YYEEEE. The CDR3 has 16 residues. These data originate in a study of blood T cell repertoires in COVID-19. Original data processing: Counts of nucleated cells, estimated from reference gene primer amplification, were obtained. This table comes from immunoSEQ multiplex PCR, and its TCRdb copy is limited to in-frame clones, with some not included. V and J calls and clone size are those listed in that table; D and trimming were worked out from the DNA. The sample lists about 200,000 clones; 75% to 90% were seen once.

This sequence joins TRBV5-6 and TRBJ2-2; a possible D gene is TRBD1 (5 bases). The origin of this receptor is a man between 60 and 70 years old with acute or convalescent COVID-19. Source material: peripheral blood. The DNA for the CDR3 is TGTGCCAGCAGCTTGTCGCGCAGGGCGAACACCGGGGAGCTGTTTTTT. Translation: CASSLSRRANTGELFF. The whole variable domain, remainder taken from reference TRBV5-6 and TRBJ2-2, is DAGVTQSPTHLIKTRGQQVTLRCSPKSGHDTVSWYQQALGQGPQFIFQYYEEEERQRGNFPDRFSGHQFPNYSSELNVNALLLGDSALYLCASSLSRRANTGELFFGEGSRLTVL.